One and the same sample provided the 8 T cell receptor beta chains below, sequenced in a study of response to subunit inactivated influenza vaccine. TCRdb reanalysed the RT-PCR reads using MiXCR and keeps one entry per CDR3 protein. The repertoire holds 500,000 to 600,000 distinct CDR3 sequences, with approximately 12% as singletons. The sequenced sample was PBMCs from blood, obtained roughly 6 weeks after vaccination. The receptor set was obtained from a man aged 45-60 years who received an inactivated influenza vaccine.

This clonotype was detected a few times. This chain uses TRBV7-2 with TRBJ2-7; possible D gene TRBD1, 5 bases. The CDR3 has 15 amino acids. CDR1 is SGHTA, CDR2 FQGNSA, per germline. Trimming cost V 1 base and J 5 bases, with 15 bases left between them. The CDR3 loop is CASSLGTGLGNEQYF. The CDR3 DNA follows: TGTGCCAGCAGCTTAGGAACAGGTTTGGGTAACGAGCAGTACTTC.

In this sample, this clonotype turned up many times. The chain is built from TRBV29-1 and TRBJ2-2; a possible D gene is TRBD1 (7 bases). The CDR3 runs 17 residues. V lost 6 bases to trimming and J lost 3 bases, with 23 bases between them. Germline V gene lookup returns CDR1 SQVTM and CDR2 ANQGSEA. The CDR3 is CSVSSRGVNRYTGELFF. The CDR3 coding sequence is TGCAGCGTCTCTAGCAGGGGGGTCAATCGATACACCGGGGAGCTGTTTTTT.

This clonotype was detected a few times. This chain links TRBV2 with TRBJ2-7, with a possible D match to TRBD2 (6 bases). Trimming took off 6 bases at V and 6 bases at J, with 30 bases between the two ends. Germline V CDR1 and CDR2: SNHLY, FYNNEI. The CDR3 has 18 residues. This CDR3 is CASRGPGLVGERMGEQYF. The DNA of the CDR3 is TGTGCCAGCAGAGGCCCGGGACTGGTGGGAGAACGGATGGGCGAGCAGTACTTC.

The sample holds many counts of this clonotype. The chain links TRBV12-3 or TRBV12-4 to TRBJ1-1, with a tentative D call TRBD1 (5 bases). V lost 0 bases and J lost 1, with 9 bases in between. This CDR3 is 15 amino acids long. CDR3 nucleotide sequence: TGTGCCAGCAGTTTAGCGGGACTGCCGAACACTGAAGCTTTCTTT. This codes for CASSLAGLPNTEAFF.

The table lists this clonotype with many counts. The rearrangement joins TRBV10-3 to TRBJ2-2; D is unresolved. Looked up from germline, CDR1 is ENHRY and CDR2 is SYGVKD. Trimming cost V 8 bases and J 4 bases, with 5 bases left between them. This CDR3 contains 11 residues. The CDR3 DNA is TGTGCCATCGCCACCACCGGGGAGCTGTTTTTT. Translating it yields CAIATTGELFF.

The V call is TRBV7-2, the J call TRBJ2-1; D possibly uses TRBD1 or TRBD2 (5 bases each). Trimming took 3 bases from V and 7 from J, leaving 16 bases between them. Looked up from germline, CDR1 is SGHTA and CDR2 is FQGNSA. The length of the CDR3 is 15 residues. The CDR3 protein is CASSFAGAKGNEQFF. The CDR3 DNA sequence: TGTGCCAGCAGCTTCGCGGGCGCCAAGGGGAATGAGCAGTTCTTC.

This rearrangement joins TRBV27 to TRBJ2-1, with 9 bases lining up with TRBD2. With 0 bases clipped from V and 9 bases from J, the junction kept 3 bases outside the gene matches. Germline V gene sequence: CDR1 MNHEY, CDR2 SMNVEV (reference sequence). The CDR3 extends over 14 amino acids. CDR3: CASSLSGSGGEQFF. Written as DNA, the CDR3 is TGTGCCAGCAGTTTATCGGGTAGCGGGGGTGAGCAGTTCTTC.

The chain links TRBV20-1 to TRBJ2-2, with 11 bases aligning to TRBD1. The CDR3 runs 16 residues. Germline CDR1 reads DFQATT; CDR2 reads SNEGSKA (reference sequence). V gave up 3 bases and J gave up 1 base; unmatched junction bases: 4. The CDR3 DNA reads TGCAGTGCTAGGGACAGGGGGCTTTGGAACACCGGGGAGCTGTTTTTT. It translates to CSARDRGLWNTGELFF.